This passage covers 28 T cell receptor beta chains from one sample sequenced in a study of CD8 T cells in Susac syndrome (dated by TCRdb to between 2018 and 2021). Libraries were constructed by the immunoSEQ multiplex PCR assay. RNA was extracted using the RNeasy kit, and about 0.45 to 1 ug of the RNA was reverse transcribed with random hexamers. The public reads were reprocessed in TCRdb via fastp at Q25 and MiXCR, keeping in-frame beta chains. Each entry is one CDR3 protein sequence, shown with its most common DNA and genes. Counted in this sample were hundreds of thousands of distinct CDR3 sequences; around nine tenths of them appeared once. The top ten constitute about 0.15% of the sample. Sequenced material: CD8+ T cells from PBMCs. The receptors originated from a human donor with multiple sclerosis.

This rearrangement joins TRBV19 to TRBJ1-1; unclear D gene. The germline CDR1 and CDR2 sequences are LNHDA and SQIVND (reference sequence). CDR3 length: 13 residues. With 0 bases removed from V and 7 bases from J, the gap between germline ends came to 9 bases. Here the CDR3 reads CASSIDGQIEAFF. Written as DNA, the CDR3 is TGTGCCAGTAGTATAGATGGGCAGATTGAAGCTTTCTTT.

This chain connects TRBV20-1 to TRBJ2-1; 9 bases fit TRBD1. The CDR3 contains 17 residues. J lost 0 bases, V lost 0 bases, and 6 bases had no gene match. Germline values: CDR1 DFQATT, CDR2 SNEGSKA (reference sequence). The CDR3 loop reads CSARDGTGMGSYNEQFF. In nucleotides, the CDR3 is TGCAGTGCTAGAGATGGGACAGGGATGGGCTCCTACAATGAGCAGTTCTTC.

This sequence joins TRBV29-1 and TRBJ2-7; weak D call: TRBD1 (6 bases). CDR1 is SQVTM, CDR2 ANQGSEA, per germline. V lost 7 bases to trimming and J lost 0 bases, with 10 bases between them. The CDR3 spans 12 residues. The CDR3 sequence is CSAKQGSYEQYF. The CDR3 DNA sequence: TGCAGCGCTAAACAGGGCTCCTACGAGCAGTACTTC.

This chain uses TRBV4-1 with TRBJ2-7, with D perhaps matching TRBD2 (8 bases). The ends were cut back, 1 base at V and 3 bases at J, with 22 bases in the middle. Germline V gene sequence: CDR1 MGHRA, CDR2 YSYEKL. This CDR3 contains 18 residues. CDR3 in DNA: TGCGCCAGCAGCCAAGGCGGACGGGGGGGACAGTCGCTCTACGAGCAGTACTTC. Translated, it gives CASSQGGRGGQSLYEQYF.

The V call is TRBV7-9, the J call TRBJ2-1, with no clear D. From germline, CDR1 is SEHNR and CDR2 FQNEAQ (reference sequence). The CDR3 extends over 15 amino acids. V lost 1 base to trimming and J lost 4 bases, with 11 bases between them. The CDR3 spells CASSLVSWGYNEQFF. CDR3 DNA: TGTGCCAGCAGCTTAGTATCGTGGGGTTACAATGAGCAGTTCTTC.

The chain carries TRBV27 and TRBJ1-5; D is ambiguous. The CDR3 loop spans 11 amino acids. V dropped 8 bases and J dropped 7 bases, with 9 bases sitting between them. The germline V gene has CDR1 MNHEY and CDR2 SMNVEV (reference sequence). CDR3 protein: CASGVGQPQHF. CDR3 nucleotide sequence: TGTGCCAGCGGGGTTGGACAGCCCCAGCATTTT.

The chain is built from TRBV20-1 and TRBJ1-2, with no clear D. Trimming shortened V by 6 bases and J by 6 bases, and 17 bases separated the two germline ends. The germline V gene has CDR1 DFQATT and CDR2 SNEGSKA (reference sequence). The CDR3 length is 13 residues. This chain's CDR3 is CSAATPGPNGYTF. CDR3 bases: TGCAGTGCCGCAACTCCAGGCCCGAATGGCTACACCTTC.

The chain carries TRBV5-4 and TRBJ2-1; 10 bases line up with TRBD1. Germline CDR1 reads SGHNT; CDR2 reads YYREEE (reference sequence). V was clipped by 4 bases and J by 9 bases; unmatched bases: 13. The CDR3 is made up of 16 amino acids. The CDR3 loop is CASSGTGERGWAEQFF. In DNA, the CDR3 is TGTGCCAGCAGCGGGACAGGGGAAAGGGGCTGGGCTGAGCAGTTCTTC.

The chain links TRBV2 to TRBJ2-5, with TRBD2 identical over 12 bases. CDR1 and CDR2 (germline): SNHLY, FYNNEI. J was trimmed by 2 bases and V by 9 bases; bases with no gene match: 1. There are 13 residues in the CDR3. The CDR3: CARGLAGQETQYF. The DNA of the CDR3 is TGTGCCAGAGGACTAGCGGGGCAAGAGACCCAGTACTTC.

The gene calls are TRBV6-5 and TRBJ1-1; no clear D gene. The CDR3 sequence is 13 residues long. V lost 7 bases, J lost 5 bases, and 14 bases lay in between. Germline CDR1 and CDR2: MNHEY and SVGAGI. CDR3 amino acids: CASTLSWETEAFF. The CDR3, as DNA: TGTGCCAGCACCTTGAGTTGGGAGACTGAAGCTTTCTTT.

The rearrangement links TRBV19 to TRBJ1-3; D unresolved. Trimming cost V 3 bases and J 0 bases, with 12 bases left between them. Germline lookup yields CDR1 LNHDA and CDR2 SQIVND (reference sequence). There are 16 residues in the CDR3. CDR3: CASSMPARYSGNTIYF. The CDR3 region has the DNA TGTGCCAGTAGTATGCCCGCACGGTACTCTGGAAACACCATATATTTT.

CDR3 loop: CASSLGSGIEAFF. In DNA, the CDR3 is TGTGCCAGCAGCTTGGGTAGCGGAATTGAAGCTTTCTTT. The rearrangement joins TRBV5-4 to TRBJ1-1; no reliable D call. This CDR3 region has 13 residues. Germline assignment: CDR1 SGHNT and CDR2 YYREEE (reference sequence). V lost 0 bases and J lost 7, with 10 bases in between.

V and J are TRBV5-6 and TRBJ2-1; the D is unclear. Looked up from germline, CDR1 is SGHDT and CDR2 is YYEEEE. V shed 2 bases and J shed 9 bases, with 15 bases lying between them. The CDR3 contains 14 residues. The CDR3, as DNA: TGTGCCAGCAGCTTTGGTTTAGGTAAGGCTGAGCAGTTCTTC. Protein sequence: CASSFGLGKAEQFF. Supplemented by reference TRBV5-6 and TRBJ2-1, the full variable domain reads DAGVTQSPTHLIKTRGQQVTLRCSPKSGHDTVSWYQQALGQGPQFIFQYYEEEERQRGNFPDRFSGHQFPNYSSELNVNALLLGDSALYLCASSFGLGKAEQFFGPGTRLTVL.

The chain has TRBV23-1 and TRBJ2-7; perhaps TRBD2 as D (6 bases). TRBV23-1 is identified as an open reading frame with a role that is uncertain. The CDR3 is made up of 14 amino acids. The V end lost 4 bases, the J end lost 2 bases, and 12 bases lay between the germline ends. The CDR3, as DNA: TGCGCCAGCAGTCCCGGCGGACTACCCTACGAGCAGTACTTC. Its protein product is CASSPGGLPYEQYF.

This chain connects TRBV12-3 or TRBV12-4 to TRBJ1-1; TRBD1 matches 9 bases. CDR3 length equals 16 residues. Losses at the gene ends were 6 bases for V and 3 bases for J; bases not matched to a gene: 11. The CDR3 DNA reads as TGTGCCAGCAGGGGTTCGGGACAGGGAAGTCACACTGAAGCTTTCTTT. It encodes CASRGSGQGSHTEAFF.

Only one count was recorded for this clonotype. In DNA, the CDR3 is TGTGCCACCGGCCGGGACAGCAACACCGGGGAGCTGTTTTTT. Protein product: CATGRDSNTGELFF. J is TRBJ2-2 and V is TRBV15; TRBD1 aligns across 7 bases. Germline lookup yields CDR1 LNHNV and CDR2 YYDKDF (reference sequence). V was pared by 8 bases and J by 2 bases, with 5 bases of the junction left unmatched. The CDR3 loop spans 14 amino acids.

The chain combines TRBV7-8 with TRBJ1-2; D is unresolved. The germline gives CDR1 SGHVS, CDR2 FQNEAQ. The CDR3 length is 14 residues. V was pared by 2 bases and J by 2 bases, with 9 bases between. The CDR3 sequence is CASSLINQNYGYTF. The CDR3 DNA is TGTGCCAGCAGCTTAATCAATCAGAACTATGGCTACACCTTC.

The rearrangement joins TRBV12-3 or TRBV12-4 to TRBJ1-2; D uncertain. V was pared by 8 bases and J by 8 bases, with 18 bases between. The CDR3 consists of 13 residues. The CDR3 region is CASAPPEGAGYTF. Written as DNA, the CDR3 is TGTGCCAGCGCCCCCCCCGAGGGAGCAGGCTACACCTTC.

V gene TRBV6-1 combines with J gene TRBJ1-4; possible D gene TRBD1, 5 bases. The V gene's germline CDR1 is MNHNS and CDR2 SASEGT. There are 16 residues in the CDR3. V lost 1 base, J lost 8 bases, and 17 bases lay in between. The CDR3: CASSEEVQGVGEKLFF. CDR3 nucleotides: TGTGCCAGCAGTGAAGAGGTGCAGGGCGTGGGAGAAAAACTGTTTTTT.

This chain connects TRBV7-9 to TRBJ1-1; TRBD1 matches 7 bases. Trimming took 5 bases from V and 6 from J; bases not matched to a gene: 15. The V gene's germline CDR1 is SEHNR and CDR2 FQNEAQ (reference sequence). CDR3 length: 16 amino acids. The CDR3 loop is CASSDPLRLTGPEAFF. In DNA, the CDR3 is TGTGCCAGCAGCGATCCCCTTCGTTTGACAGGGCCTGAAGCTTTCTTT.

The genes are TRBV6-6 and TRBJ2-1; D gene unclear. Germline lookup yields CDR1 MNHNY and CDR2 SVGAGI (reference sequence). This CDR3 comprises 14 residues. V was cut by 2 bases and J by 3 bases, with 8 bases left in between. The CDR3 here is CASSYEVDYNEQFF. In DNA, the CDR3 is TGTGCCAGCAGTTACGAGGTAGACTACAATGAGCAGTTCTTC.

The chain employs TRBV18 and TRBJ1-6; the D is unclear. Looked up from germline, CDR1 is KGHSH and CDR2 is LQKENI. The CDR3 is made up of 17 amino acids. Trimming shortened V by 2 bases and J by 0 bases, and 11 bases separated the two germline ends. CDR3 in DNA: TGTGCCAGCTCACCAGTAGAGGGAAGCTCCTATAATTCACCCCTCCACTTT. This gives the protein CASSPVEGSSYNSPLHF.

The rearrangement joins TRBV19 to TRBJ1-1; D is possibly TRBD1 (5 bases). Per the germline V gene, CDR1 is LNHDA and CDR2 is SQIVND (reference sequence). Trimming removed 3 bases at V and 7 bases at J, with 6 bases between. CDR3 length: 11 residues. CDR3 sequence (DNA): TGTGCCAGTAGTATGGGACTTGAAGCTTTCTTT. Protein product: CASSMGLEAFF.

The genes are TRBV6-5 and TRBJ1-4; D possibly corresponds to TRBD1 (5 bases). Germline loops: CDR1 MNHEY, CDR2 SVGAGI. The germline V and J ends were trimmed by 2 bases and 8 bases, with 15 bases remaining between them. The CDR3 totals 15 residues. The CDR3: CASSYESGHWEKLFF. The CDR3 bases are TGTGCCAGCAGTTACGAGTCGGGGCATTGGGAAAAACTGTTTTTT.

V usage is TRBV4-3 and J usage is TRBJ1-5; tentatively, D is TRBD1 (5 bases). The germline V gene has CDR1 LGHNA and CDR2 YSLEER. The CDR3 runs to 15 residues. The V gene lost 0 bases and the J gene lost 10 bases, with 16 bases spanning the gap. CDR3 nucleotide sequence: TGCGCCAGCAGCCAAGATATCGGCGGGGCCGTTCCCCAGCATTTT. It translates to CASSQDIGGAVPQHF.

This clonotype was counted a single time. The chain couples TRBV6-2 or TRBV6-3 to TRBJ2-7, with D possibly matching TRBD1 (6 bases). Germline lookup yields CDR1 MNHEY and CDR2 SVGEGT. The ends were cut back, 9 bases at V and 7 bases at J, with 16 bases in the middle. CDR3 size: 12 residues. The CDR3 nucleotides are TGTGCCAGTAGGACAGTACTTGGTGAGCAGTACTTC. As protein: CASRTVLGEQYF.

The CDR3 DNA reads TGTGCCAGCAGCTTATATGGGGCTGAGACCCAGTACTTC. Translating gives CASSLYGAETQYF. The chain couples TRBV13 to TRBJ2-5; D may be TRBD1 (5 bases). The CDR3 is 13 amino acids. Germline V gene lookup returns CDR1 PRHDT and CDR2 FYEKMQ (reference sequence). Between the trimmed V and J ends, which lost 2 bases and 5 bases, there was a span of 9 bases.

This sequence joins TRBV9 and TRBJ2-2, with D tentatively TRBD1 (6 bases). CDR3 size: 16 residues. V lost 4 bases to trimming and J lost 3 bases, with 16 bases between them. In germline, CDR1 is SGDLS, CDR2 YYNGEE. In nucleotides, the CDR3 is TGTGCCAGCAGCCCCCCCAGGACAGAGTACACCGGGGAGCTGTTTTTT. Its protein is CASSPPRTEYTGELFF. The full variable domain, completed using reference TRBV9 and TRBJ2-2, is DSGVTQTPKHLITATGQRVTLRCSPRSGDLSVYWYQQSLDQGLQFLIQYYNGEERAKGNILERFSAQQFPDLHSELNLSSLELGDSALYFCASSPPRTEYTGELFFGEGSRLTVL.